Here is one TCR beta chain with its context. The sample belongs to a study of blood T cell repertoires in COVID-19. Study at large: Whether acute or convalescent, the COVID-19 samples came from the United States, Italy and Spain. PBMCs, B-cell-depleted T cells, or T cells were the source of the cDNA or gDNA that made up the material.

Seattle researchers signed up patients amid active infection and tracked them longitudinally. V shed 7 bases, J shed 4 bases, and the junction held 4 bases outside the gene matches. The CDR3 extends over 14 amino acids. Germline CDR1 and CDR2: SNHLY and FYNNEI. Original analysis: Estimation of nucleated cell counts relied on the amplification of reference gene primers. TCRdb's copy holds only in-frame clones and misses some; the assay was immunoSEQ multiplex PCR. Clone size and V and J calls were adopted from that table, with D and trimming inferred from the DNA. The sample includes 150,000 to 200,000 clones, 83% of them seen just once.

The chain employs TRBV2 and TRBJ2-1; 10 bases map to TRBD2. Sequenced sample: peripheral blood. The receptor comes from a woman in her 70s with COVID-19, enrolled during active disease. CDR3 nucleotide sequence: TGTGCCAGCATTGGGACTAGCGCGTACAATGAGCAGTTCTTC. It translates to CASIGTSAYNEQFF. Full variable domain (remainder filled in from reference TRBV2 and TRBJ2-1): EPEVTQTPSHQVTQMGQEVILRCVPISNHLYFYWYRQILGQKVEFLVSFYNNEISEKSEIFDDQFSVERPDGSNFTLKIRSTKLEDSAMYFCASIGTSAYNEQFFGPGTRLTVL.